The 17 T cell receptor beta chains in this list originate from one sample, sequenced in a study of regulatory T cells in long-lasting Graves disease. The sample's time point: newly diagnosed GD, antithyroid drugs for less than 3 months. Generation of the TCR library employed RNA extracted from PBMCs. Building the TCR beta libraries relied on iRepertoire HTBI primers, and CDR3 regions underwent Arm-PCR. TCRdb re-called the multiplex PCR reads through MiXCR, storing one row per CDR3 protein. In the table there are 360,000 or so distinct CDR3 sequences, roughly 12% of which are singletons. The same sample was also used in a study of T cells in Graves' hyperthyroidism and ophthalmopathy.

Sequencing used peripheral blood mononuclear cells (PBMCs), obtained at new diagnosis, from a patient treated with antithyroid drugs. These receptors were obtained from a woman between 18 and 29 years old with Graves disease.

The rearrangement uses TRBV28 and TRBJ2-1; 8 bases match TRBD2. Germline assignment: CDR1 MDHEN and CDR2 SYDVKM. Germline trimming cut 3 bases from V and 2 bases from J; bases unmatched to any gene: 6. This CDR3 contains 16 residues. The CDR3 protein is CASSFGTGGPYNEQFF. DNA for the CDR3: TGTGCCAGCAGTTTCGGAACGGGAGGGCCCTACAATGAGCAGTTCTTC. The full variable domain, its missing parts supplied by reference TRBV28 and TRBJ2-1, is DVKVTQSSRYLVKRTGEKVFLECVQDMDHENMFWYRQDPGLGLRLIYFSYDVKMKEKGDIPEGYSVSREKKERFSLILESASTNQTSMYLCASSFGTGGPYNEQFFGPGTRLTVL.

There are a few counts of this clonotype. The chain carries TRBV27 and TRBJ2-7, with D perhaps matching TRBD1 (5 bases). The CDR3 runs 15 residues. V lost 4 bases to trimming and J lost 4 bases, with 17 bases between them. From germline, CDR1 is MNHEY and CDR2 SMNVEV (reference sequence). The CDR3 DNA reads TGTGCCAGCAGTTGGGGCCCAACCCTCCTATACGAGCAGTACTTC. It encodes CASSWGPTLLYEQYF.

A few counts support this clonotype. This rearrangement joins TRBV5-1 to TRBJ2-3; maybe TRBD1 (5 bases). Germline V lookup: CDR1 SGHRS, CDR2 YFSETQ. This CDR3 has 14 amino acids. Trimming shortened V by 4 bases and J by 2 bases, and 11 bases separated the two germline ends. The CDR3 here is CASSVGPSTDTQYF. The CDR3 bases are TGCGCCAGCAGCGTGGGGCCCTCCACAGATACGCAGTATTTT.

The J gene is TRBJ2-7, the V gene TRBV5-5; the match to TRBD1 covers 11 bases. This CDR3 spans 18 amino acids. CDR1 and CDR2 (germline): SGHKS, YYEKEE (reference sequence). With 4 bases clipped from V and 3 bases from J, the junction kept 15 bases outside the gene matches. The CDR3 region has the DNA TGTGCCAGCAGCCGCTCCCTGCATGGGACAGGGGGGATCTACGAGCAGTACTTC. It specifies CASSRSLHGTGGIYEQYF.

This clonotype turned up a few times. The DNA of the CDR3 is TGTGCTACCATGGGACAGGGGGCTCGAAAGGAGACCCAGTACTTC. Protein sequence: CATMGQGARKETQYF. This sequence joins TRBV7-9 and TRBJ2-5, with 12 bases that match TRBD1. The germline V gene encodes CDR1 SEHNR and CDR2 FQNEAQ (reference sequence). This CDR3 comprises 15 residues. The variable domain in full, with the rest retrieved from reference TRBV7-9 and TRBJ2-5, is DTGVSQNPRHKITKRGQNVTFRCDPISEHNRLYWYRQTLGQGPEFLTYFQNEAQLEKSRLLSDRFSAERPKGSFSTLEIQRTEQGDSAMYLCATMGQGARKETQYFGPGTRLLVL.

The rearrangement links TRBV6-2 or TRBV6-3 to TRBJ2-2; D may be TRBD1 or TRBD2 (7 bases each). Germline values: CDR1 MNHEY, CDR2 SVGEGT. Trimming took 5 bases from V and 6 from J, leaving 13 bases between them. The CDR3 spans 14 residues. Here the CDR3 reads CASSQGGEAGELFF. CDR3 bases: TGTGCCAGCAGTCAGGGGGGGGAGGCCGGGGAGCTGTTTTTT.

This clonotype showed up just a few times. The chain is built from TRBV10-2 and TRBJ2-1, with D perhaps matching TRBD1 or TRBD2 (5 bases each). CDR1 WSHSY and CDR2 SAAADI come from the germline V gene. The CDR3 runs 17 residues. Trimming stripped 4 bases from V and 0 bases from J, with 16 bases between. The CDR3 region has the DNA TGCGCCAGCAGTGGAACTCCGGCAGGGAGCTCCTACAATGAGCAGTTCTTC. Amino acid sequence: CASSGTPAGSSYNEQFF.

This clonotype was detected a few times. V usage is TRBV6-1 and J usage is TRBJ2-1; 15 bases agree with TRBD2. V shed 5 bases and J 11 bases; nucleotides not matched to a gene: 13. Germline CDR1 reads MNHNS; CDR2 reads SASEGT. CDR3 size: 17 residues. The CDR3 here is CASSLTAGLAGGGKQFF. As DNA, the CDR3 is TGTGCCAGCAGTCTAACCGCCGGACTAGCGGGAGGGGGGAAGCAGTTCTTC.

At least ten counts were recorded for this clonotype. This sequence joins TRBV20-1 and TRBJ2-7; TRBD1 agrees at 7 bases. J lost 5 bases, V lost 2 bases, and 9 bases had no gene match. CDR1 and CDR2 (germline): DFQATT, SNEGSKA (reference sequence). This CDR3 comprises 14 residues. The CDR3 DNA is TGCAGTGCTAGAAAACCGACAGGGAGAAACGAGCAGTACTTC. Translating it yields CSARKPTGRNEQYF.

This clonotype was counted many times. V is TRBV6-6 and J is TRBJ1-1; 7 positions agree with TRBD1. Germline values: CDR1 MNHNY, CDR2 SVGAGI (reference sequence). The CDR3 loop spans 19 amino acids. The V and J ends lost 0 bases and 7 bases, in that order; junction bases with no gene match: 20. The CDR3 nucleotides read TGTGCCAGCAGTTACTCGCCTGACAGGGATTTACCCATTTTCAGTGAAGCTTTCTTT. Its protein is CASSYSPDRDLPIFSEAFF.

Ten or more counts support this clonotype. The J gene is TRBJ1-2, the V gene TRBV27, with D possibly TRBD1 on 5 matching bases. The CDR3 totals 14 residues. Germline V gives CDR1 MNHEY, CDR2 SMNVEV (reference sequence). V gave up 0 bases and J gave up 4 bases, with 9 bases separating them. CDR3: CASSLSGDPYGYTF. The CDR3 DNA sequence: TGTGCCAGCAGTTTATCAGGGGACCCCTATGGCTACACCTTC.

The table lists this clonotype with many counts. This chain connects TRBV5-6 to TRBJ2-7; TRBD2 might be the D (6 bases). Germline V CDR1 and CDR2: SGHDT, YYEEEE. The V end lost 4 bases, the J end lost 7 bases, and 12 bases lay between the germline ends. The CDR3 contains 12 residues. The CDR3 reads CASSPDYGEQYV. The CDR3, as DNA: TGTGCCAGCAGCCCGGACTATGGGGAGCAGTACGTC.

In this sample, this clonotype turned up many times. This chain uses TRBV20-1 with TRBJ2-2; D may match TRBD1 or TRBD2 (6 bases each). Germline CDR1 reads DFQATT; CDR2 reads SNEGSKA (reference sequence). The CDR3 consists of 16 residues. Deletions cut 1 base from V and 6 bases from J, with 18 bases between. CDR3 residues: CSARAEGDWASGELFF. CDR3 bases: TGCAGTGCTAGAGCCGAGGGGGACTGGGCGTCCGGGGAGCTGTTTTTT.

In its sample, this clonotype was seen many times. This chain uses TRBV24-1 with TRBJ2-3; D remains unclear. The CDR3 extends over 13 amino acids. V was cut by 9 bases and J by 1 base, with 10 bases left in between. Per germline, CDR1 KGHDR and CDR2 SFDVKD. The CDR3 here is CATGGRGTDTQYF. The CDR3 DNA follows: TGTGCCACCGGCGGCAGAGGCACAGATACGCAGTATTTT.

There are a few counts of this clonotype. The chain has TRBV7-9 and TRBJ1-2, with a weak D call TRBD1 (6 bases). There are 13 residues in the CDR3. Between the trimmed V and J ends, which lost 3 bases and 4 bases, there was a span of 9 bases. Germline values: CDR1 SEHNR, CDR2 FQNEAQ (reference sequence). CDR3 in amino acids: CASSFLDSYGYTF. The CDR3 nucleotides are TGTGCCAGCAGCTTTTTGGACAGCTATGGCTACACCTTC. Variable domain in full (rest from reference TRBV7-9 and TRBJ1-2): DTGVSQNPRHKITKRGQNVTFRCDPISEHNRLYWYRQTLGQGPEFLTYFQNEAQLEKSRLLSDRFSAERPKGSFSTLEIQRTEQGDSAMYLCASSFLDSYGYTFGSGTRLTVV.

This clonotype has only a few counts. The chain employs TRBV9 and TRBJ2-3, with D hard to call. Trimming left V 0 bases short and J 0 bases short, with 5 bases between. The CDR3 is 14 residues long. CDR1 and CDR2 from the germline V gene are SGDLS and YYNGEE. DNA for the CDR3: TGTGCCAGCAGCGTAGACTTGAGCACAGATACGCAGTATTTT. This translates into CASSVDLSTDTQYF.

This clonotype was seen at least ten times. The rearrangement links TRBV20-1 to TRBJ2-1, with 10 positions matching TRBD2. The CDR3 extends over 17 amino acids. Germline lookup yields CDR1 DFQATT and CDR2 SNEGSKA (reference sequence). Unmatched junction bases numbered 16, after V lost 1 base and J lost 10 bases. The CDR3 here is CSARVGAGSGRRLEQFF. As DNA, the CDR3 is TGCAGTGCTAGAGTAGGGGCCGGTAGCGGGAGGAGGTTAGAGCAGTTCTTC.